The rows below give T cell receptor beta chains drawn from one sample of a study of CD8+ T cells in alopecia areata. Generated by immunoSEQ multiplex PCR, the TCRdb table keeps only in-frame clones and is missing some. The sample has some 200,000 clones, about 60% seen once. The sample in question was CD4+ T cells sorted from blood, obtained at week 0. Every receptor here comes from a human donor with alopecia areata. CDR3s include the opening cysteine and the closing phenylalanine or tryptophan. The D gene is left open where the match is weak. Rows may omit the clone size; those that give it use once, few, many or a size class.

.	TRBV7-6	TRBJ2-7	.	TGTGCCAGCAGCCCCAACCGGGGGCACGAGCAGTACTTC	CASSPNRGHEQYF
.	TRBV9	TRBJ1-1	.	TGTGCCAGCAGCGGAAACAGGGCCGAAGCTTTCTTT	CASSGNRAEAFF
.	TRBV29-1	TRBJ1-1	few	TGCAGCGTTTTGGTGGGCACTGAAGCTTTCTTT	CSVLVGTEAFF
.	TRBV19	TRBJ2-1	.	TGTGCCAGTAGTATAGCGGGGGGCCTCTCCTACAATGAGCAGTTCTTC	CASSIAGGLSYNEQFF
.	TRBV2	TRBJ2-7	.	TGTGCCAGCCTTGGGGCCTACGAGCAGTACTTC	CASLGAYEQYF
TRBD1	TRBV7-9	TRBJ2-5	.	TGTGCCAGCAGCCCCCCAGGACAGGGGAGGGTAGAGACCCAGTACTTC	CASSPPGQGRVETQYF
TRBD1	TRBV19	TRBJ2-5	few	TGTGCCAGTAGTATCAGTCAGGGGGCCTGGCAGACCCAGTACTTC	CASSISQGAWQTQYF
TRBD2	TRBV7-2	TRBJ2-3	few	TGTGCCAGCAGCCCCAGGGTAGCGGGGGCCAGGCAGTATTTT	CASSPRVAGARQYF
TRBD1	TRBV6-6	TRBJ1-2	.	TGTGCCAGCACCCAAGGACAGGGCTATGGCTACACCTTC	CASTQGQGYGYTF
.	TRBV30	TRBJ2-4	few	TGTGCCTGGAGTGTGGACAGAAACATTCAGTACTTC	CAWSVDRNIQYF
.	TRBV7-8	TRBJ2-7	.	TGTGCCAGCAGCTCGACCTCCTACGAGCAGTACTTC	CASSSTSYEQYF
.	TRBV30	TRBJ2-7	.	TGTGCCTGGAGTTCGACGGGGGAGCAGTACTTC	CAWSSTGEQYF
.	TRBV7-2	TRBJ2-3	.	TGTGCCAGCAGCTTAGGTCCGGATACGCAGTATTTT	CASSLGPDTQYF
.	TRBV30	TRBJ2-6	.	TGTGCCTGGACCGAAAACACCTCTGGGGCCAACGTCCTGACTTTC	CAWTENTSGANVLTF
.	TRBV29-1	TRBJ1-2	.	TGCAGCGCCGAGAGGTATGGCTACACCTTC	CSAERYGYTF
.	TRBV6-5	TRBJ2-5	once	TGTGCCAGCAGTTACCGGGGGTATTCACTCCAAGAGACCCAGTACTTC	CASSYRGYSLQETQYF
.	TRBV29-1	TRBJ1-2	.	TGCAGCGTCCTTTTTATTGTCAGGGGTCGCTACACCTTC	CSVLFIVRGRYTF
.	TRBV7-8	TRBJ2-5	.	TGTGCCAGCAGAAAACCGACTAACCAAGAGACCCAGTACTTC	CASRKPTNQETQYF
.	TRBV30	TRBJ2-2	.	TGTGCCTGGACCCGACCGTCGAGGGCCGGGGAGCTGTTTTTT	CAWTRPSRAGELFF
.	TRBV10-3	TRBJ2-3	.	TGTGCCATCAGTGAGTCCCAGGATACGCAGTATTTT	CAISESQDTQYF
.	TRBV23-1	TRBJ2-7	.	TGCGCCAGCCTCCATGGGGGAGTCTACGAGCAGTACTTC	CASLHGGVYEQYF
.	TRBV7-6	TRBJ2-5	.	TGTGCCAGCAGCCTTCCGGGGGTTCAAGAGACCCAGTACTTC	CASSLPGVQETQYF
TRBD1	TRBV29-1	TRBJ1-2	.	TGCAGCGTACAGGGGGCAGATGGCTACACCTTC	CSVQGADGYTF
.	TRBV30	TRBJ2-7	.	TGTGCCTGGAGTCGAGGGGACGAGCAGTACTTC	CAWSRGDEQYF
.	TRBV7-9	TRBJ2-4	.	TGTGCCAGCAGCCGCACAGAAAACATTCAGTACTTC	CASSRTENIQYF
.	TRBV7-2	TRBJ2-5	few	TGTGCCAGCAGCTCAGGCGGTGAAGAGACCCAGTACTTC	CASSSGGEETQYF
.	TRBV29-1	TRBJ2-7	.	TGCAGCGTTGAAGATAAGGCATCCTACGAGCAGTACTTC	CSVEDKASYEQYF
.	TRBV29-1	TRBJ2-3	few	TGCAGCGTTTTACACAGCTACACAGATACGCAGTATTTT	CSVLHSYTDTQYF
.	TRBV4-1	TRBJ1-1	once	TGCGCCAGCAGCCAACACATAAGGAACACTGAAGCTTTCTTT	CASSQHIRNTEAFF
TRBD1	TRBV29-1	TRBJ2-7	.	TGCAGCGGGGGGACAGAAGCCTACGAGCAGTACTTC	CSGGTEAYEQYF
TRBD2	TRBV5-1	TRBJ2-5	few	TGCGCCAGCAGCTTGGCCCCGGCGGGGGGTCAGGAGACCCAGTACTTC	CASSLAPAGGQETQYF
TRBD1	TRBV29-1	TRBJ2-7	.	TGCAGCACCGTGGGGACAGCCTCCTACGAGCAGTACTTC	CSTVGTASYEQYF
TRBD1	TRBV2	TRBJ1-2	.	TGTGCCAGCAGTTGGGACAGGGTCATAACCTTC	CASSWDRVITF
TRBD1	TRBV28	TRBJ2-5	once	TGTGCCAGCTGTACAGGGGGCTTTCTAAAGACCCAGTACTTC	CASCTGGFLKTQYF
TRBD2	TRBV11-1	TRBJ2-7	few	TGTGCCAGCAGCCCGACTAGCGGGTACTCCTACGAGCAGTACTTC	CASSPTSGYSYEQYF
.	TRBV7-9	TRBJ2-5	once	TGTGCCAGCAGCTCCCCGGTCATTCAAGAGACCCAGTACTTC	CASSSPVIQETQYF
TRBD2	TRBV7-6	TRBJ2-5	.	TGTGCCAGCAGCAGCGGGGACTCCCATGCCGAGACCCAGTACTTC	CASSSGDSHAETQYF
.	TRBV18	TRBJ2-7	few	TGTGCCAGCTCACCTACTGTGGGATACGAGCAGTACTTC	CASSPTVGYEQYF
TRBD1	TRBV15	TRBJ2-5	.	TGTGCCACCAGCAGACCGACAGGGGCCGGGGAGACCCAGTACTTC	CATSRPTGAGETQYF
TRBD2	TRBV29-1	TRBJ2-5	few	TGCAGCGTTGAACTTCTAGCGGGGCTAGAGACCCAGTACTTC	CSVELLAGLETQYF
.	TRBV30	TRBJ2-5	once	TGTGCCTGGAGTGGGCAGGGGCAGGAGACCCAGTACTTC	CAWSGQGQETQYF
TRBD1	TRBV5-6	TRBJ1-2	once	TGTGCCAGCAGCAATAACCGGGACAGGGGGCGCGTGGGCTATGGCTACACCTTC	CASSNNRDRGRVGYGYTF
.	TRBV2	TRBJ2-2	few	TGTGCCAGCATTTTGAGTGGGAACACCGGGGAGCTGTTTTTT	CASILSGNTGELFF
TRBD1	TRBV15	TRBJ2-5	few	TGTGCCACCAGCAGAGATAGGGACAGCCAAGAGACCCAGTACTTC	CATSRDRDSQETQYF
.	TRBV14	TRBJ1-2	few	TGTGCCAGCAGCGATGGTGGATTGTATGGCTACACCTTC	CASSDGGLYGYTF
.	TRBV29-1	TRBJ1-2	.	TGCAGCGTGCCGCATGACAGGAGCTATGGCTACACCTTC	CSVPHDRSYGYTF
TRBD1	TRBV6-6	TRBJ2-7	.	TGTGCCAGCACCCTAGACAGGGGAGCCGGCGAGCAGTACTTC	CASTLDRGAGEQYF
.	TRBV27	TRBJ2-1	few	TGTGCCAGCAGTTCCCCCGGGGGCGGGGACAACAATGAGCAGTTCTTC	CASSSPGGGDNNEQFF
.	TRBV4-2	TRBJ2-7	.	TGTGCCAGCAGCCAAGATTTGTGGGTCGAGCAGTACTTC	CASSQDLWVEQYF
TRBD2	TRBV7-6	TRBJ2-5	.	TGTGCCAGCAGCCCAGGACTAGCGGGGGGATGGGAGACCCAGTACTTC	CASSPGLAGGWETQYF
.	TRBV30	TRBJ2-2	.	TGTGCCTGGAAGCAGGCTTTGAACACCGGGGAGCTGTTTTTT	CAWKQALNTGELFF
.	TRBV7-3	TRBJ2-5	few	TGTGCCAGCAGCCCTGTCGGGCCCGGGGAGACCCAGTACTTC	CASSPVGPGETQYF
.	TRBV7-9	TRBJ2-7	.	TGTGCCAGCAGCACGGAACAGGGCAACTACGAGCAGTACTTC	CASSTEQGNYEQYF
.	TRBV5-1	TRBJ2-3	.	TGCGCCAGCAGCTTATCAGCAGATACGCAGTATTTT	CASSLSADTQYF
.	TRBV6-5	TRBJ2-3	.	TGTGCCAGCAAGGGGGGGGCAGATACGCAGTATTTT	CASKGGADTQYF
.	TRBV30	TRBJ1-5	.	TGTGCCTGCAGGGCAAACTTTAATCAGCCCCAGCATTTT	CACRANFNQPQHF